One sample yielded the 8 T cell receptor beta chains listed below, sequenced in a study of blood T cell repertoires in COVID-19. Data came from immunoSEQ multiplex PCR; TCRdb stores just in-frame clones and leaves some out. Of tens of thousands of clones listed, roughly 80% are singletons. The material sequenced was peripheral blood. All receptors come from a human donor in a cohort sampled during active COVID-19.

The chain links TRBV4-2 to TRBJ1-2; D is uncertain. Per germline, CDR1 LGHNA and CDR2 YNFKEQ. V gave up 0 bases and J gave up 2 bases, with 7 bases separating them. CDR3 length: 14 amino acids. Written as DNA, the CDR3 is TGTGCCAGCAGCCAAGATTATGGCAACTATGGCTACACCTTC. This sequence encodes CASSQDYGNYGYTF.

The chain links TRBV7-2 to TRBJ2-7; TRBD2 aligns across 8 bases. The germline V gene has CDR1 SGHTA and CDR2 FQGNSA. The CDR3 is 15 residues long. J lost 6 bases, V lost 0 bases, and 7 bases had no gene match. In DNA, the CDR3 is TGTGCCAGCAGCTTAGCGTACGGGGGGGGCGGCGAGCAGTACTTC. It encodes CASSLAYGGGGEQYF.

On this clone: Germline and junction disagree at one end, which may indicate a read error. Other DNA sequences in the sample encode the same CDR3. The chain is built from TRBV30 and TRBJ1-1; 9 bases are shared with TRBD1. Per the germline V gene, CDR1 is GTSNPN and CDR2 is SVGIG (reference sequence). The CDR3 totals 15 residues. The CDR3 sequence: CAWNTGTGLTTEAFF. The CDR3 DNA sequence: TGTGCCTGGAACACCGGGACAGGGCTAACTACTGAAGCTTTCTTC.

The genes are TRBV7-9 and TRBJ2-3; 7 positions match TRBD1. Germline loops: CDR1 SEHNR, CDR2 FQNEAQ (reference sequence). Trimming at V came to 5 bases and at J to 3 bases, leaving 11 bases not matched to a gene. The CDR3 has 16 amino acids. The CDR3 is CASSAIQGKSTDTQYF. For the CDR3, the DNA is TGTGCCAGCAGCGCGATACAGGGGAAGTCGACAGATACGCAGTATTTT.

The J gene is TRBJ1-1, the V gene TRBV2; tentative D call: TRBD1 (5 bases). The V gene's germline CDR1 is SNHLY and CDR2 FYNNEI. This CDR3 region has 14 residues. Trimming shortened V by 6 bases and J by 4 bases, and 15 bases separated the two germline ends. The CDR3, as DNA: TGTGCCAGCAGACTCGACGGGGGTGGCACTGAAGCTTTCTTT. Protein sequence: CASRLDGGGTEAFF.

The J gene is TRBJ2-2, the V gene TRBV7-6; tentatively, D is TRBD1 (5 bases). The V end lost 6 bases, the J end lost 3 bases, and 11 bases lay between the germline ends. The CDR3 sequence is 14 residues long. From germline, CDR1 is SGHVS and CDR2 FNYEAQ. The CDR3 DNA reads TGTGCCAGCAGGCAAAACAGGTACACCGGGGAGCTGTTTTTT. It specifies CASRQNRYTGELFF. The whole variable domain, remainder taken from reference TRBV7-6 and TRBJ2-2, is GAGVSQSPRYKVTKRGQDVALRCDPISGHVSLYWYRQALGQGPEFLTYFNYEAQQDKSGLPNDRFSAERPEGSISTLTIQRTEQRDSAMYRCASRQNRYTGELFFGEGSRLTVL.

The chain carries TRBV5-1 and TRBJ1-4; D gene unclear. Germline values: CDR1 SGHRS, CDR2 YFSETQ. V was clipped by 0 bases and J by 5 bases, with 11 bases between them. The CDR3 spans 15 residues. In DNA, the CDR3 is TGCGCCAGCAGCTTGGAGAGGAACTTGAATGAAAAACTGTTTTTT. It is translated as CASSLERNLNEKLFF. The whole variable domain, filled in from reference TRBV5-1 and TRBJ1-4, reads KAGVTQTPRYLIKTRGQQVTLSCSPISGHRSVSWYQQTPGQGLQFLFEYFSETQRNKGNFPGRFSGRQFSNSRSEMNVSTLELGDSALYLCASSLERNLNEKLFFGSGTQLSVL.

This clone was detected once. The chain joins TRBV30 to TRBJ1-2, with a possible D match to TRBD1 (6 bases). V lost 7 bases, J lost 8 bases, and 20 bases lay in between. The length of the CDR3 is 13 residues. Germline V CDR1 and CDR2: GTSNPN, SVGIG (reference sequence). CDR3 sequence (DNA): TGTGCCTTCAGAGGACAGCCTGGACGGGGCTACACCTTC. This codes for CAFRGQPGRGYTF.